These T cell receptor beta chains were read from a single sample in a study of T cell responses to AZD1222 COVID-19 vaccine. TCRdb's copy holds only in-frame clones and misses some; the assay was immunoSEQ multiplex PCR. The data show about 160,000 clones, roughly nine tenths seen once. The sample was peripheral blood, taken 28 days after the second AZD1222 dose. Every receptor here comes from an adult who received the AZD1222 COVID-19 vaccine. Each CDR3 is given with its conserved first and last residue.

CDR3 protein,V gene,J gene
CASSDPDRLGEQYF,TRBV10-1,TRBJ2-7
CASSLYAAGGPRGTDTQYF,TRBV28,TRBJ2-3
CASSLGDTSGSSYNEQFF,TRBV5-1,TRBJ2-1
CASSSPQNTEAFF,TRBV6-5,TRBJ1-1
CASDRGSGANVLTF,TRBV7-2,TRBJ2-6
CASSLVPGTPYEQYF,TRBV7-8,TRBJ2-7
CASRRDRGNYGYTF,TRBV6-5,TRBJ1-2
CASSESTNQPQHF,TRBV10-2,TRBJ1-5
CASSSRWLSYEQYF,TRBV13,TRBJ2-7
CASRRSVRGQSYGYTF,TRBV21-1,TRBJ1-2
CATSDLLGGLAGSTDTQYF,TRBV24-1,TRBJ2-3
CASSYRGAVTFF,TRBV6-5,TRBJ1-1
CASSYTSRQVKF,TRBV11-2,TRBJ1-2
CAWSVGVNYGYTF,TRBV30,TRBJ1-2
CASSLVMLAGGVETQYF,TRBV5-1,TRBJ2-5